Below, one TCR beta chain is given with its context. How the authors handled the data: Researchers report that nucleated cell counts were estimated from reference gene primer amplification. Measured with immunoSEQ multiplex PCR; TCRdb has only the in-frame clones, and not every one. V and J calls and clone size come straight from that table; D and trimming were deduced from the DNA. The table has approximately 300,000 clones, more than 80% seen once. Germline V gives CDR1 SNHLY, CDR2 FYNNEI. The V and J ends lost 6 bases and 2 bases respectively, with 7 bases between them. CDR3 length equals 12 residues. This sample is part of a study of blood T cell repertoires in COVID-19. The overall study: Some COVID-19 samples were acute and others convalescent; all came from the United States, Italy and Spain. PBMCs, B-cell-depleted T cells, or T cells were the source of the cDNA or gDNA that made up the material.

The V gene is TRBV2, the J gene TRBJ1-2, with D maybe TRBD1 (6 bases). The source is a woman between 35 and 50 years old with acute or convalescent COVID-19. Sequencing was done on a sample of peripheral blood. This CDR3 is CASRQGNYGYTF. The DNA of the CDR3 is TGTGCCAGCAGGCAGGGGAACTATGGCTACACCTTC.